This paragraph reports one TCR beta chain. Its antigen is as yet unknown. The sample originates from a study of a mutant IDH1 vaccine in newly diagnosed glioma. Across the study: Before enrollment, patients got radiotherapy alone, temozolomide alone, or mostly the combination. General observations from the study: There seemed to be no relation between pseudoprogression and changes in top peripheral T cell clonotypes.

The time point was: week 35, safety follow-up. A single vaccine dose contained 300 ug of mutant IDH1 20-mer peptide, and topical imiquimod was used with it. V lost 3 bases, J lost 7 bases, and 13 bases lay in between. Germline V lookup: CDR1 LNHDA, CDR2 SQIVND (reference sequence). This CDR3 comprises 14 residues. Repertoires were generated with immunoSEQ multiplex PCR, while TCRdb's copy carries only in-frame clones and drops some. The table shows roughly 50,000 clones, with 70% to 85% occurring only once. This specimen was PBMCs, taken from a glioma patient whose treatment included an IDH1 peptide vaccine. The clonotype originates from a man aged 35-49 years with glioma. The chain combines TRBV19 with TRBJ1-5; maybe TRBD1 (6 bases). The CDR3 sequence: CASSMRTGSQPQHF. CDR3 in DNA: TGTGCCAGTAGTATGAGAACAGGGTCCCAGCCCCAGCATTTT.